These T cell receptor beta chains were read from a single sample in a study of regulatory T cells in long-lasting Graves disease. TCRdb re-derived calls from the multiplex PCR reads in MiXCR, one entry per CDR3 protein. The table lists roughly 450,000 distinct CDR3 sequences, about 22% of them singletons. Sequenced here: peripheral blood mononuclear cells (PBMCs), sampled when the disease was refractory, from a patient treated with antithyroid drugs. These receptors were obtained from a female donor with Graves disease. The CDR3 runs from the conserved cysteine through the conserved F or W. Fields, in order: D gene, V gene, clone size, J gene, CDR3 protein, CDR3 DNA. A D gene is named only where the DNA matches it firmly. Only part of the rows carry a size: once, few, many, or a class if the clone is expanded.

>TRBD2|TRBV7-3|many|TRBJ2-5
CASSLNERGVAETQYF
TGTGCCAGCAGCTTAAACGAGCGGGGGGTCGCGGAGACCCAGTACTTC
>-|TRBV6-1|many|TRBJ2-5
CASRDGGQDQETQYF
TGTGCCAGCAGGGACGGCGGGCAGGACCAAGAGACCCAGTACTTC
>-|TRBV5-6|-|TRBJ1-5
CASSYTADSNQPQHF
TGTGCCAGCAGCTATACAGCAGATAGCAATCAGCCCCAGCATTTT
>-|TRBV7-8|-|TRBJ1-1
CASSHTAGLVFF
TGTGCCAGCAGCCATACGGCGGGGCTCGTCTTCTTT
>TRBD1|TRBV28|many|TRBJ2-7
CASSQPGQGVAYEQYF
TGTGCCAGCAGTCAACCCGGACAGGGGGTCGCCTACGAGCAGTACTTC
>-|TRBV4-1|-|TRBJ1-2
CASSQAGVGVGYTF
TGCGCCAGCAGCCAGGCCGGGGTCGGAGTTGGCTACACCTTC
>-|TRBV7-2|-|TRBJ2-6
CASSSAPGNSGANVLTF
TGTGCCAGCAGTTCCGCCCCAGGGAACTCTGGGGCCAACGTCCTGACTTTC
>TRBD1|TRBV28|many|TRBJ1-1
CASTLLPGQANTEAFF
TGTGCCAGCACACTTCTTCCGGGACAGGCGAACACTGAAGCTTTCTTT
>TRBD1|TRBV7-2|many|TRBJ1-2
CASSLRAGQGGVSGGYTF
TGTGCCAGCAGCCTGCGTGCAGGACAGGGGGGAGTAAGTGGTGGCTACACCTTC
>TRBD2|TRBV12-3/TRBV12-4|many|TRBJ2-2
CASSLVAGIGLDRTGELFF
TGTGCCAGCAGTTTAGTAGCGGGAATAGGGTTAGATCGCACCGGGGAGCTGTTTTTT
>-|TRBV18|-|TRBJ1-1
CASSRGQDLPFF
TGTGCCAGTTCCCGGGGGCAGGATTTGCCTTTCTTT
>TRBD2|TRBV7-9|-|TRBJ2-7
CASGREGSEQYF
TGTGCCAGCGGGAGGGAGGGGAGCGAGCAGTACTTC
>-|TRBV5-1|few|TRBJ1-4
CASSLVAGNEKLFF
TGCGCCAGCAGCTTGGTGGCAGGGAATGAAAAACTGTTTTTT
>-|TRBV6-1|few|TRBJ1-5
CASSRDSRNQPQHF
TGTGCCAGCAGTAGAGACAGTCGCAATCAGCCCCAGCATTTT
>TRBD2|TRBV7-2|few|TRBJ2-4
CASSLDGGVGIQYF
TGTGCCAGCAGCTTAGACGGGGGGGTCGGCATTCAGTACTTC
>TRBD1|TRBV2|many|TRBJ1-4
CASSRQGVGEKLFF
TGTGCCAGCAGTCGACAGGGGGTGGGTGAAAAACTGTTTTTT
>-|TRBV20-1|many|TRBJ1-6
CSARVDYNSPLHF
TGCAGTGCTAGAGTAGACTATAATTCACCCCTCCACTTT
>-|TRBV20-1|many|TRBJ1-1
CSARNGRTYTEAFF
TGCAGTGCTAGAAATGGCAGGACCTACACTGAAGCTTTCTTT
>-|TRBV19|-|TRBJ1-2
CASSIQGGAPRVHGYTF
TGTGCCAGTAGTATACAAGGTGGGGCCCCCAGGGTCCATGGCTACACCTTC
>TRBD2|TRBV20-1|many|TRBJ2-5
CSARASSGGAVETQYF
TGCAGTGCTAGAGCGTCTAGCGGGGGGGCCGTAGAGACCCAGTACTTC
>-|TRBV20-1|few|TRBJ2-7
CSAREDYLYEQYF
TGCAGTGCTAGAGAGGACTACCTCTACGAGCAGTACTTC
>TRBD1|TRBV24-1|-|TRBJ2-2
CATSGADRGYVGELFF
TGTGCTACCAGTGGAGCGGACAGGGGGTATGTCGGGGAGCTGTTTTTT
>-|TRBV28|many|TRBJ2-7
CASSGDGDEQYF
TGTGCCAGCTCCGGGGACGGCGACGAGCAGTACTTC
>-|TRBV5-1|once|TRBJ2-2
CASSPKVAETGELFF
TGCGCCAGCAGCCCCAAGGTGGCCGAAACGGGGGAGCTGTTTTTT
>-|TRBV28|many|TRBJ1-5
CASSLRGQGNQPQHF
TGTGCCAGCAGTTTACGAGGACAAGGCAATCAGCCCCAGCATTTT
>TRBD1|TRBV7-9|-|TRBJ2-7
CASSHGRPGQGWGEQYF
TGTGCCAGCAGCCACGGACGACCGGGACAGGGCTGGGGGGAGCAGTACTTC
>-|TRBV28|many|TRBJ1-1
CASSVYSRGNTEAFF
TGTGCCAGCAGTGTATACTCCCGGGGGAACACTGAAGCTTTCTTT
>TRBD2|TRBV20-1|many|TRBJ2-5
CSLFSRGAKETQYF
TGCAGCCTTTTCTCGCGGGGGGCAAAAGAGACCCAGTACTTC
>-|TRBV12-3/TRBV12-4|-|TRBJ2-2
CASSFPTSTGELFF
TGTGCCAGCAGTTTCCCGACCTCCACCGGGGAGCTGTTTTTT
>-|TRBV6-2/TRBV6-3|many|TRBJ2-5
CASSYNLGQETQYF
TGTGCCAGCAGTTATAACCTAGGTCAGGAGACCCAGTACTTC
>-|TRBV11-2|few|TRBJ2-6
CASSSRGSSGANVLTF
TGTGCCAGCAGCTCCAGGGGATCCTCTGGGGCCAACGTCCTGACTTTC
>-|TRBV6-1|many|TRBJ2-7
CASSDLAQGPPYEQYF
TGTGCCAGCAGTGATCTTGCACAGGGTCCACCCTACGAGCAGTACTTC
>TRBD1|TRBV9|few|TRBJ1-1
CASSAGTGGTEAFF
TGTGCCAGCAGCGCCGGGACAGGGGGCACTGAAGCTTTCTTT
>-|TRBV6-5|many|TRBJ2-7
CASSLGSGRGYEQYF
TGTGCCAGCAGTTTGGGTTCGGGCAGGGGTTACGAGCAGTACTTC
>TRBD1|TRBV3-1|many|TRBJ1-2
CASSQEGARGYTF
TGTGCCAGCAGCCAGGAGGGGGCGCGAGGCTACACCTTC
>-|TRBV14|few|TRBJ1-1
CASSQEEGVNTEAFF
TGTGCCAGCAGCCAAGAGGAGGGAGTGAACACTGAAGCTTTCTTT
>TRBD2|TRBV7-2|few|TRBJ2-1
CASTRENEQFF
TGTGCCAGCACGCGGGAGAATGAGCAGTTCTTC
>-|TRBV28|many|TRBJ1-2
CASITNSDGYTF
TGTGCCAGCATCACCAACAGCGATGGCTACACCTTC
>-|TRBV7-2|many|TRBJ2-7
CASSLHGSYEQYF
TGTGCCAGCAGCTTACACGGCTCCTACGAGCAGTACTTC
>-|TRBV2|many|TRBJ2-7
CASSDGAGIDYEQYF
TGTGCCAGCAGTGACGGCGCAGGGATTGACTACGAGCAGTACTTC
>-|TRBV29-1|-|TRBJ1-2
CTAREGDYGYTF
TGCACCGCGAGGGAAGGGGACTATGGCTACACCTTC
>-|TRBV6-1|many|TRBJ1-1
CASSENEAFF
TGTGCCAGCAGCGAGAATGAAGCTTTCTTT